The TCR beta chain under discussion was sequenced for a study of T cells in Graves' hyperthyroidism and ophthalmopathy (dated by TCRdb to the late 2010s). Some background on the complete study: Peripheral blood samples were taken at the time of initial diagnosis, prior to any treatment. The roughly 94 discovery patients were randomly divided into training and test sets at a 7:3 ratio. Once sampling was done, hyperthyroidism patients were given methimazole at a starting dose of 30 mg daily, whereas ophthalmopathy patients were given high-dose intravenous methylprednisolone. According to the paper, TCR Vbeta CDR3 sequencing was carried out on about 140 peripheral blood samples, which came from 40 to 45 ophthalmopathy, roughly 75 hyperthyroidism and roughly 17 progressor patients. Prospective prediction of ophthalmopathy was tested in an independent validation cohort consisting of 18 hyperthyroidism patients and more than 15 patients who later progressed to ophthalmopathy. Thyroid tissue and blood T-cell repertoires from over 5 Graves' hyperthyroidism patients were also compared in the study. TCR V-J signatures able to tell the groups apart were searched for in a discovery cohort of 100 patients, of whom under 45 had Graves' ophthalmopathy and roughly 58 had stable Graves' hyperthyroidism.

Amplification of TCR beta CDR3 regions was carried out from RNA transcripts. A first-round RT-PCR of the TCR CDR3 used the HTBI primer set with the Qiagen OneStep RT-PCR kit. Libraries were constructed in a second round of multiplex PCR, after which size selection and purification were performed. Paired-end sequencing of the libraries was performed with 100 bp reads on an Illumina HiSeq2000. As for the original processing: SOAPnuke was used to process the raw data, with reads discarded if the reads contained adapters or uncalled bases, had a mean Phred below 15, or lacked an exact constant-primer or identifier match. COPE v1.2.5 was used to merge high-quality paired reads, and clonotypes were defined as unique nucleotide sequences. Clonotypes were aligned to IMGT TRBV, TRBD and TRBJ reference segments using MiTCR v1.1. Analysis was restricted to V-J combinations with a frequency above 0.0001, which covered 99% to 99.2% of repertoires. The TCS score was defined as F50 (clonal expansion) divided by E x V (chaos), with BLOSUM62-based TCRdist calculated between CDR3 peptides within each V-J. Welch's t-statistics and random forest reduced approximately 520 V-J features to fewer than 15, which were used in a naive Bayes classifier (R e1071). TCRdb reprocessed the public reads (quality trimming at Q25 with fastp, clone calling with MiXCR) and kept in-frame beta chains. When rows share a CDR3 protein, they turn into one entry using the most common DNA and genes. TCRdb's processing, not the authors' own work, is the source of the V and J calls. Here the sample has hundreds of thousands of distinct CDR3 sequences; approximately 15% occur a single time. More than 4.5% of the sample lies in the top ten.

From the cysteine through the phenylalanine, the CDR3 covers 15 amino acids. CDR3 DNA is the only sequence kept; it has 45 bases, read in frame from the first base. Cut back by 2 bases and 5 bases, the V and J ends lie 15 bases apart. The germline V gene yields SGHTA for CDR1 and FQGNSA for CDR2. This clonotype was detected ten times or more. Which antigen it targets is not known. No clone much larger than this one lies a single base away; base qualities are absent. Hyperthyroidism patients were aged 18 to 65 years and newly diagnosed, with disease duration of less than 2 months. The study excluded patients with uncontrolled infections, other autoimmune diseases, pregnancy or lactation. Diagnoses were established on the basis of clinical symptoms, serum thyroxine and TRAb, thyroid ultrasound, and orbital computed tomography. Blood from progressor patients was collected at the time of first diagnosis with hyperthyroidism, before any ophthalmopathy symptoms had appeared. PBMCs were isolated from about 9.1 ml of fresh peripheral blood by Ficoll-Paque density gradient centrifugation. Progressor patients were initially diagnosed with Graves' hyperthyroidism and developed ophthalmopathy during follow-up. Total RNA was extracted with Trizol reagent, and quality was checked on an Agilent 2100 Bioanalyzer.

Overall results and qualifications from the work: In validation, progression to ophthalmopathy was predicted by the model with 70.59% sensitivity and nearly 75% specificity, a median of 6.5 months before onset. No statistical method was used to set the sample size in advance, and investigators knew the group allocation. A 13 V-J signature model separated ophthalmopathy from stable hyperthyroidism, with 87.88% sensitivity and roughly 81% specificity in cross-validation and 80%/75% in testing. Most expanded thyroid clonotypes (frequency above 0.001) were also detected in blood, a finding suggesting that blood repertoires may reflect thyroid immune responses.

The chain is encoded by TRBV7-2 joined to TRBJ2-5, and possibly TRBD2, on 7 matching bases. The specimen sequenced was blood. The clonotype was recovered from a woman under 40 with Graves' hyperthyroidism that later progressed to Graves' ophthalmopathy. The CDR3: CASSLNHGGRETQYF. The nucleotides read TGTGCCAGCAGCTTAAATCACGGGGGGCGGGAGACCCAGTACTTC. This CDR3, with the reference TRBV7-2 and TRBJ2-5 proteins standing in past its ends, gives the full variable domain GAGVSQSPSNKVTEKGKDVELRCDPISGHTALYWYRQSLGQGLEFLIYFQGNSAPDKSGLPSDRFSAERTGGSVSTLTIQRTQQEDSAVYLCASSLNHGGRETQYFGPGTRLLVL.